This is a list of T cell receptor beta chains from one sample in a study of shared clonotypes between healthy human individuals. Assay used: immunoSEQ multiplex PCR; TCRdb lists only in-frame clones, some missing. Seen here are about 2.3 million clones, approximately 93% observed once, and the top ten hold 0.35% to 0.5%. The specimen sequenced was naive CD4+ T cells from PBMCs. All receptors come from a man between 18 and 29 years old in good health. Some clones in this sample may be carry-over from other donors' samples. CDR3s leave out the opening cysteine and the closing phenylalanine or tryptophan.

TRBJ2-3,TRBV5-4,ASSSTGGSNTQY
TRBJ2-2,TRBV10-1,ASRGQYTGELF
TRBJ1-2,TRBV9,ASSVFDRGVYGYT
TRBJ2-1,TRBV11-2,ASSRPRGRYNEQF
TRBJ2-7,TRBV4-1,ASKPKSTGAYEQY
TRBJ2-5,TRBV28,ASSFRVPETQY
TRBJ1-2,TRBV7-2,ASSLDGGIVGYT
TRBJ2-7,TRBV6-1,ASSGMGGVYEQY
TRBJ1-2,TRBV27,ASSTSGTGTIHGYT
TRBJ2-3,TRBV5-1,ASSSRTRLTDTQY
TRBJ2-3,TRBV15,ATSRVSRWGVDTQY
TRBJ1-2,TRBV4-2,ASSQGHRGYT
TRBJ2-1,TRBV20-1,SAGTSNEQF
TRBJ2-3,TRBV4-2,ASSQGRDHSTDTQY
TRBJ2-7,TRBV6-5,ASSYSRGTEQY
TRBJ2-3,TRBV6-5,ACRGRTDTQY
TRBJ2-3,TRBV30,AAGLAATDTQY
TRBJ1-3,TRBV5-1,ASSRDGTAGNTIY
TRBJ1-3,TRBV5-4,ASSLFGGNTIY
TRBJ2-2,TRBV27,ASRGLGHLNTGELF
TRBJ1-5,TRBV30,AWSVSGGGPGQPQH
TRBJ2-6,TRBV7-2,ASSPNSPRLASGANVLT
TRBJ1-2,TRBV14,ASSQDVWGNYGYT
TRBJ2-5,TRBV5-4,ASSLGLAGGGETQY
TRBJ1-2,TRBV5-8,ASSRGRGGYT
TRBJ1-2,TRBV19,ASREMGQGYGYT
TRBJ2-3,TRBV5-1,ASSSGLAADTQY
TRBJ1-1,TRBV28,ASSSHNTEAF
TRBJ1-2,TRBV28,ASSLIMAGYLANYGYT
TRBJ2-1,TRBV27,ASHGLAGTSYNEQF
TRBJ2-1,TRBV5-1,ASSLTGVSYNEQF
TRBJ2-1,TRBV5-4,ASSDGSYNEQF
TRBJ1-1,TRBV7-9,ASSPRGQGSNTEAF
TRBJ2-5,TRBV7-2,ASSPRTRLPETQY
TRBJ2-3,TRBV5-1,ASSETDTQY
TRBJ2-3,TRBV28,ASSLPAGTDTQY
TRBJ1-3,TRBV7-9,ASSLEGADTIY
TRBJ2-7,TRBV27,ASSPSVTYEQY
TRBJ2-7,TRBV5-1,ASRVGQDSSYEQY
TRBJ2-7,TRBV5-5,ASSLVFEQY